Below, 20 T cell receptor beta chains from the same sample are listed, as sequenced in a study of control samples from healthy donors and cancer patients. The table came from immunoSEQ multiplex PCR; TCRdb's copy has only in-frame clones and leaves some out. The data show 190,000 or so clones, roughly 91% seen once. The sample consisted of blood. The receptors originated from a man aged 18 to 30 in good health.

The rearrangement uses TRBV4-1 and TRBJ1-1, with D uncertain. The CDR3 loop spans 15 amino acids. The germline V gene encodes CDR1 MGHRA and CDR2 YSYEKL. V lost 1 base, J lost 1 base, and 10 bases lay in between. The CDR3: CASSQGVGSNTEAFF. The CDR3 nucleotides read TGCGCCAGCAGCCAAGGTGTAGGGTCGAACACTGAAGCTTTCTTT.

The table lists this clone with a count of one. The chain links TRBV28 to TRBJ2-7; D could derive from TRBD1 or TRBD2 (5 bases each). The germline V gene encodes CDR1 MDHEN and CDR2 SYDVKM. The V end lost 6 bases, the J end lost 3 bases, and 12 bases lay between the germline ends. The CDR3 has 13 residues. The CDR3 is CASSYGTFYEQYF. CDR3 nucleotides: TGTGCCAGCAGCTACGGGACGTTCTACGAGCAGTACTTC.

The J gene is TRBJ1-1, the V gene TRBV4-1; possibly TRBD1 for D (6 bases). Trimming shortened V by 6 bases and J by 0 bases, and 8 bases separated the two germline ends. The CDR3 runs to 13 residues. CDR1 is MGHRA and CDR2 is YSYEKL in the germline V gene. The CDR3: CASRRGMNTEAFF. CDR3 nucleotide sequence: TGCGCCAGCAGAAGGGGGATGAACACTGAAGCTTTCTTT.

The chain couples TRBV6-4 to TRBJ2-3, with TRBD2 matching 15 bases. CDR1 and CDR2 (germline): MRHNA, SNTAGT. The V gene end was trimmed by 4 bases and the J gene end by 2 bases; junction bases not matched to a gene: 7. This CDR3 has 18 amino acids. This CDR3 reads CASSGPRTSGGATDTQYF. CDR3 DNA: TGTGCCAGCAGTGGGCCCAGGACTAGCGGGGGGGCCACAGATACGCAGTATTTT.

V is TRBV21-1 and J is TRBJ1-5. TRBV21-1 is marked as a pseudogene. This CDR3 contains 13 residues. The CDR3 region has the DNA TGTGCCAGCACCACCCAGGAGAATCAGCCCCAGCATTTT. Its protein is CASTTQENQPQHF.

In the case of this clone: The sample holds other DNA sequences that translate to the same CDR3. The chain is built from TRBV28 and TRBJ1-5; D is uncertain. V was clipped by 4 bases and J by 2 bases, with 3 bases between them. The CDR3 has 12 amino acids. The germline CDR1 and CDR2 sequences are MDHEN and SYDVKM. CDR3 DNA sequence: TGTGCCAGCAGTTCAGGCAATCAGCCCCAGCATTTT. Translating gives CASSSGNQPQHF.

V is TRBV14 and J is TRBJ1-1, with D unresolved. This CDR3 contains 13 residues. V was clipped by 5 bases and J by 1 base, with 8 bases between them. Germline V gene lookup returns CDR1 SGHDN and CDR2 FVKESK. CDR3 amino acids: CASSVLPNTEAFF. The CDR3 DNA reads TGTGCCAGCAGCGTACTCCCGAACACTGAAGCTTTCTTT.

Here the CDR3 DNA reads TGTGCCAGCAGTACCTCCCGGGTCGGAAAACTGTTTTTT. Its protein is CASSTSRVGKLFF. This sequence joins TRBV12-3 or TRBV12-4 and TRBJ1-4; D call uncertain. V was trimmed by 5 bases and J by 10 bases, leaving 14 bases between them. CDR3 length equals 13 residues.

The count of this clone is one. The CDR3, as DNA: TGTGCCAGCAGCATTAGGGAATCAGGGGACTACTATGGCTACACCTTC. Its translation: CASSIRESGDYYGYTF. The chain is built from TRBV5-6 and TRBJ1-2, with TRBD1 as a possible D gene (6 bases). In germline, CDR1 is SGHDT, CDR2 YYEEEE. The CDR3 extends over 16 amino acids. Trimming removed 4 bases at V and 3 bases at J, with 19 bases between.

The chain is built from TRBV27 and TRBJ1-1, with 7 bases matching TRBD1. This CDR3 has 14 residues. With V trimmed by 5 bases and J by 6 bases, 9 bases remained unmatched. Germline V gene sequence: CDR1 MNHEY, CDR2 SMNVEV (reference sequence). The CDR3 sequence is CASSLIDRVSEAFF. For the CDR3, the DNA is TGTGCCAGCAGTCTCATCGACAGGGTTTCTGAAGCTTTCTTT.

The chain carries TRBV2 and TRBJ1-2, with D unresolved. V was clipped by 8 bases and J by 4 bases, with 20 bases between them. Germline CDR1 SNHLY, CDR2 FYNNEI. The CDR3 covers 15 residues. The CDR3 reads CASQWSVSQTYGYTF. The CDR3 nucleotides read TGTGCCAGCCAATGGAGTGTCAGTCAGACCTATGGCTACACCTTC.

This chain joins TRBV24-1 and TRBJ2-1; 9 positions agree with TRBD1. The trim removed 4 bases at V and 5 bases at J, leaving 8 bases unmatched. The CDR3 contains 16 residues. Germline CDR1 reads KGHDR; CDR2 reads SFDVKD. In DNA, the CDR3 is TGTGCCACCAGTGAATCCGGGACAGGGAACCACAATGAGCAGTTCTTC. It encodes CATSESGTGNHNEQFF.

The chain couples TRBV6-2 or TRBV6-3 to TRBJ1-1; possible D gene TRBD1, 5 bases. Germline CDR1 is MNHEY and CDR2 is SVGEGT. The CDR3 covers 13 residues. Trimming removed 5 bases at V and 4 bases at J, with 11 bases between. CDR3 coding DNA: TGTGCCAGCAGTGGGGGTGTGGTCACTGAAGCTTTCTTT. Translating it yields CASSGGVVTEAFF.

This chain connects TRBV4-1 to TRBJ1-6, with D unresolved. CDR1 and CDR2 from the germline V gene are MGHRA and YSYEKL. This CDR3 comprises 15 residues. Trimming removed 0 bases from V and 10 bases from J, with 13 bases in between. In DNA, the CDR3 is TGCGCCAGCAGCCAAGATAAGTTCGGGCTATCACCCCTCCACTTT. It yields the protein CASSQDKFGLSPLHF.

The chain uses TRBV7-8 and TRBJ2-1; 10 bases fit TRBD2. CDR1 and CDR2 from the germline V gene are SGHVS and FQNEAQ. The CDR3 loop spans 17 amino acids. V shed 5 bases, J shed 1 base, and the junction held 8 bases outside the gene matches. The CDR3, as DNA: TGTGCCAGCAGCCTAAGGGATAGCGGGGGGTCCTACAATGAGCAGTTCTTC. Its translation: CASSLRDSGGSYNEQFF.

The chain uses TRBV14 and TRBJ1-5; unclear D gene. The CDR3 spans 14 residues. Germline CDR1 reads SGHDN; CDR2 reads FVKESK. Between the trimmed V and J ends, which lost 8 bases and 2 bases, there was a span of 13 bases. In DNA, the CDR3 is TGTGCCAGCGTCCAGCCGTGGGGCAATCAGCCCCAGCATTTT. It codes for CASVQPWGNQPQHF.

V gene TRBV24-1 combines with J gene TRBJ2-3; D uncertain. Germline loops: CDR1 KGHDR, CDR2 SFDVKD. V was clipped by 5 bases and J by 2 bases, with 7 bases between them. This CDR3 contains 13 residues. CDR3: CATSVTDTDTQYF. The DNA for the CDR3 is TGTGCCACCAGTGTAACAGACACAGATACGCAGTATTTT.

The chain has TRBV5-6 and TRBJ2-3; D ambiguous. This CDR3 is built from 16 residues. Trimming pared 1 base from V and 1 base from J, leaving 13 bases between. CDR1 is SGHDT and CDR2 is YYEEEE in the germline V gene. The CDR3, as DNA: TGTGCCAGCAGCTTGAGGGTTGATGGGGGCACAGATACGCAGTATTTT. Translating it yields CASSLRVDGGTDTQYF.

The rearrangement links TRBV6-2 or TRBV6-3 to TRBJ1-1; D is possibly TRBD1 (5 bases). This CDR3 is built from 18 residues. Germline V lookup: CDR1 MNHEY, CDR2 SVGEGT. With 6 bases removed from V and 1 base from J, the gap between germline ends came to 24 bases. The CDR3: CASRYQGSGTGGNTEAFF. The DNA of the CDR3 is TGTGCCAGCAGGTACCAGGGCTCAGGGACCGGGGGGAACACTGAAGCTTTCTTT.

The chain uses TRBV4-1 and TRBJ1-2, with TRBD1 identical over 8 bases. The CDR3 is 15 residues long. Germline V gene sequence: CDR1 MGHRA, CDR2 YSYEKL. V shed 1 base, J shed 7 bases, and the junction held 8 bases outside the gene matches. In nucleotides, the CDR3 is TGCGCCAGCAGCCAAGTCTGGACAGGGCAGGGTGGCTACACCTTC. As protein: CASSQVWTGQGGYTF.